Presented here are 10 T cell receptor beta chains from one specimen sequenced in a study of blood T cell repertoires in COVID-19. TCRdb's copy holds only in-frame clones and misses some; the assay was immunoSEQ multiplex PCR. This table has 100,000 or so clones, roughly 87% appearing once. Sample: peripheral blood. These receptors came from a man aged 50 or older with active COVID-19.

The V gene is TRBV6-5, the J gene TRBJ1-1, with a tentative D call TRBD1 (6 bases). Trimming stripped 7 bases from V and 1 base from J, with 13 bases between. This CDR3 has 14 amino acids. The germline gives CDR1 MNHEY, CDR2 SVGAGI. The CDR3 here is CASNRDQRNTEAFF. In DNA form, the CDR3 reads TGTGCCAGCAACAGGGACCAAAGGAACACTGAAGCTTTCTTT.

V and J are TRBV27 and TRBJ2-4; TRBD1 aligns across 8 bases. Germline V lookup: CDR1 MNHEY, CDR2 SMNVEV (reference sequence). The trim removed 2 bases at V and 1 base at J, leaving 4 bases unmatched. The CDR3 is 16 residues long. Here the CDR3 reads CASSLGQGAAKNIQYF. CDR3 bases: TGTGCCAGCAGTTTAGGGCAGGGGGCGGCCAAAAACATTCAGTACTTC.

Only a few counts were recorded for this clone. The V gene is TRBV7-2, the J gene TRBJ2-4; 15 bases are shared with TRBD2. The CDR3 covers 16 residues. V gave up 5 bases and J gave up 3 bases; unmatched junction bases: 2. Germline-derived CDR1 and CDR2 are SGHTA and FQGNSA. CDR3 DNA sequence: TGTGCCAGCAGCCGGGGACTAGCGGGGGGCAAAAACATTCAGTACTTC. Protein product: CASSRGLAGGKNIQYF.

The rearrangement joins TRBV11-2 to TRBJ1-1, with 9 bases aligning to TRBD1. J lost 1 base, V lost 7 bases, and 10 bases had no gene match. CDR1 SGHAT and CDR2 FQNNGV come from the germline V gene. The CDR3 is 16 amino acids. The CDR3 DNA reads as TGTGCCAGCACCCACGGACAGGGGATCGGGAACACTGAAGCTTTCTTT. This translates into CASTHGQGIGNTEAFF.

V usage is TRBV6-1 and J usage is TRBJ1-2; D perhaps matches TRBD1 (6 bases). The length of the CDR3 is 14 residues. V was clipped by 1 base and J by 3 bases, with 9 bases between them. Germline V gives CDR1 MNHNS, CDR2 SASEGT. CDR3 residues: CASSEETGYYGYTF. CDR3 bases: TGTGCCAGCAGTGAAGAGACAGGATACTATGGCTACACCTTC.

The chain links TRBV4-2 to TRBJ1-2; D is ambiguous. Germline V gene sequence: CDR1 LGHNA, CDR2 YNFKEQ. V was trimmed by 4 bases and J by 4 bases, leaving 16 bases between them. The CDR3 contains 15 residues. This chain's CDR3 is CASSPEWRQVYGYTF. CDR3 nucleotides: TGTGCCAGCAGCCCAGAATGGCGCCAGGTCTATGGCTACACCTTC.

The V and J genes are TRBV29-1 and TRBJ1-5; a weak D match, TRBD1 (5 bases). There are 13 residues in the CDR3. V lost 6 bases to trimming and J lost 3 bases, with 12 bases between them. Germline CDR1 is SQVTM and CDR2 is ANQGSEA. CDR3 amino acids: CSVGGGFNQPQHF. In nucleotides, the CDR3 is TGCAGCGTGGGGGGGGGTTTCAATCAGCCCCAGCATTTT.

The rearrangement joins TRBV12-3 or TRBV12-4 to TRBJ2-7; no reliable D call. V shed 6 bases and J shed 3 bases, with 9 bases lying between them. The CDR3 is 12 residues long. The CDR3 nucleotides are TGTGCCAGCAGCCTCGCCAGCTACGAGCAGTACTTC. It yields the protein CASSLASYEQYF.

This clone was recorded once. This rearrangement joins TRBV4-2 to TRBJ2-7, with 7 bases matching TRBD1. After removal of 1 base from V and 7 bases from J, the junction contained 10 bases not matched to a gene. CDR1 is LGHNA, CDR2 YNFKEQ, per germline. The CDR3 covers 15 residues. CDR3 sequence reads: CASSQAAGTAQEQYF. CDR3 DNA: TGTGCCAGCAGCCAAGCCGCCGGGACAGCTCAGGAGCAGTACTTC.

Written as DNA, the CDR3 is TGTGCCAGTGGTTCAGCACAGACAACTAATGAAAAACTGTTTTTT. Its translation: CASGSAQTTNEKLFF. V gene TRBV19 combines with J gene TRBJ1-4; the D is unclear. Per germline, CDR1 LNHDA and CDR2 SQIVND (reference sequence). The CDR3 has 15 amino acids. V lost 8 bases, J lost 0 bases, and 13 bases lay in between.